The next 28 T cell receptor beta chains were all read from a single sample in a study of Graves' ophthalmopathy and Graves' hyperthyroidism. TCR beta CDR3 regions were amplified from RNA transcripts. In the first round, RT-PCR was carried out with HTBI primers, and a multiplex PCR formed the second round. One entry per CDR3 protein results from TCRdb running MiXCR on the multiplex PCR reads. This sample yields around 600,000 distinct CDR3 sequences, of which about 41% are seen a single time; around 3.3% belongs to the top ten. Source material: peripheral blood. The origin of the receptors is an adult man with Graves' ophthalmopathy.

The genes are TRBV2 and TRBJ2-3; tentatively, D is TRBD1 (6 bases). The CDR3 consists of 16 residues. Germline-derived CDR1 and CDR2 are SNHLY and FYNNEI. Deletions cut 6 bases from V and 2 bases from J, with 18 bases between. CDR3 region: CASSLGQGLITDTQYF. DNA of the CDR3: TGTGCCAGCAGCTTGGGTCAGGGGTTGATCACAGATACGCAGTATTTT.

This clonotype was picked up many times. The chain joins TRBV19 to TRBJ1-1; 8 bases are shared with TRBD1. With V trimmed by 6 bases and J by 5 bases, 11 bases remained unmatched. CDR3 length equals 15 residues. Germline V gene lookup returns CDR1 LNHDA and CDR2 SQIVND (reference sequence). DNA of the CDR3: TGTGCCAGTAGAATTACCGACGACAGGGGTACTGAAGCTTTCTTT. Translated: CASRITDDRGTEAFF. The variable domain in full, with the rest retrieved from reference TRBV19 and TRBJ1-1, is DGGITQSPKYLFRKEGQNVTLSCEQNLNHDAMYWYRQDPGQGLRLIYYSQIVNDFQKGDIAEGYSVSREKKESFPLTVTSAQKNPTAFYLCASRITDDRGTEAFFGQGTRLTVV.

This clonotype was recorded many times. The V and J genes are TRBV19 and TRBJ1-2; TRBD1 aligns across 10 bases. The germline gives CDR1 LNHDA, CDR2 SQIVND (reference sequence). The length of the CDR3 is 13 residues. After removal of 8 bases from V and 6 bases from J, the junction contained 6 bases not matched to a gene. This chain's CDR3 is CASGRTGGDGYTF. The CDR3 coding sequence is TGTGCCAGTGGTCGGACAGGGGGGGATGGCTACACCTTC.

A few counts support this clonotype. This sequence joins TRBV18 and TRBJ2-5; D not certain. V was cut by 2 bases and J by 2 bases, with 9 bases left in between. Germline loops: CDR1 KGHSH, CDR2 LQKENI. CDR3 length equals 14 residues. DNA of the CDR3: TGTGCCAGCTCACCAAGCAGGAGTCAAGAGACCCAGTACTTC. Protein sequence: CASSPSRSQETQYF. Looking up the rest from reference TRBV18 and TRBJ2-5 gives the full variable domain: NAGVMQNPRHLVRRRGQEARLRCSPMKGHSHVYWYRQLPEEGLKFMVYLQKENIIDESGMPKERFSAEFPKEGPSILRIQQVVRGDSAAYFCASSPSRSQETQYFGPGTRLLVL.

Ten or more counts support this clonotype. The V and J genes are TRBV7-8 and TRBJ2-7; possibly TRBD2 for D (7 bases). The V gene's germline CDR1 is SGHVS and CDR2 FQNEAQ. Trimming pared 0 bases from V and 11 bases from J, leaving 14 bases between. The CDR3 runs to 13 residues. CDR3 residues: CASSLALQGGEYF. CDR3 coding DNA: TGTGCCAGCAGCTTAGCACTACAGGGAGGGGAGTACTTC.

The V gene is TRBV30, the J gene TRBJ1-2, with a weak D call TRBD1 (6 bases). This CDR3 contains 13 residues. The germline gives CDR1 GTSNPN, CDR2 SVGIG (reference sequence). The CDR3 loop is CAYRTDYSYGYTF. CDR3 coding DNA: TGTGCTTATCGGACAGACTATAGCTATGGCTACACCTTC.

With respect to this clonotype: This may come from a read error, since a much larger clone is one base off. This chain joins TRBV9 and TRBJ1-1; D perhaps matches TRBD1 (6 bases). The CDR3 consists of 13 residues. Between the trimmed V and J ends, which lost 7 bases and 6 bases, there was a span of 16 bases. From germline, CDR1 is SGDLS and CDR2 YYNGEE. The CDR3 reads CASSGGEGSEAFF. CDR3 nucleotide sequence: TGTGCCAGCTCCGGGGGCGAAGGGTCTGAAGCTTTCTTT.

Concerning this clonotype: Germline and junction disagree at one end, which may indicate a read error. The V and J genes are TRBV25-1 and TRBJ1-1, with 7 bases identical to TRBD1. The germline V gene has CDR1 MGHDK and CDR2 SYGVNS. The CDR3 runs to 14 residues. DNA of the CDR3: TGTGCCAGCAGTGCCCCAGGGGGAGGGACTGAAGCTTCCTTT. It is translated as CASSAPGGGTEASF. The entire variable domain, with the rest obtained from reference TRBV25-1 and TRBJ1-1, is as follows: EADIYQTPRYLVIGTGKKITLECSQTMGHDKMYWYQQDPGMELHLIHYSYGVNSTEKGDLSSESTVSRIRTEHFPLTLESARPSHTSQYLCASSAPGGGTEASFGQGTRLTVV.

The rearrangement uses TRBV20-1 and TRBJ1-5, with D unresolved. With 1 base removed from V and 7 bases from J, the gap between germline ends came to 14 bases. Germline values: CDR1 DFQATT, CDR2 SNEGSKA (reference sequence). CDR3 length equals 14 residues. The CDR3 spells CSARGRNRGQPQHF. Here the CDR3 DNA reads TGCAGTGCTAGAGGCCGGAACAGAGGGCAGCCCCAGCATTTT.

The chain has TRBV24-1 and TRBJ2-3, with TRBD1 as a possible D gene (6 bases). The germline V gene has CDR1 KGHDR and CDR2 SFDVKD. CDR3 length equals 14 residues. Trimming stripped 7 bases from V and 1 base from J, with 11 bases between. The CDR3 reads CATSRDTGTDTQYF. DNA for the CDR3: TGTGCCACCAGCCGGGACACCGGCACAGATACGCAGTATTTT.

The sample holds many counts of this clonotype. V gene TRBV4-3 combines with J gene TRBJ2-7; a possible D gene is TRBD1 (6 bases). This CDR3 has 15 residues. Germline CDR1 LGHNA, CDR2 YSLEER. V dropped 1 base and J dropped 6 bases, with 16 bases sitting between them. The CDR3 sequence is CASSQGTALQSEQYF. For the CDR3, the DNA is TGCGCCAGCAGCCAAGGGACAGCCCTCCAGTCCGAGCAGTACTTC.

This chain uses TRBV6-5 with TRBJ2-7; no clear D. The CDR3 is 15 residues long. CDR1 is MNHEY and CDR2 is SVGAGI in the germline V gene. Trimming cost V 0 bases and J 0 bases, with 9 bases left between them. The DNA for the CDR3 is TGTGCCAGCAGTTACTCGTTCCGACACTCCTACGAGCAGTACTTC. Its protein product is CASSYSFRHSYEQYF.

CDR3 protein: CASSPRLGSWELFF. The DNA for the CDR3 is TGTGCCAGCAGCCCGCGGTTAGGGAGTTGGGAGCTGTTTTTT. The gene calls are TRBV6-1 and TRBJ2-2; possibly TRBD2 for D (5 bases). The V gene's germline CDR1 is MNHNS and CDR2 SASEGT. V lost 6 bases, J lost 9 bases, and 17 bases lay in between. The CDR3 covers 14 residues.

This clonotype occurred once. A much larger clone differs by one base, so this may be a read error. The gene calls are TRBV20-1 and TRBJ1-1, with D perhaps matching TRBD1 (6 bases). The germline V gene has CDR1 DFQATT and CDR2 SNEGSKA (reference sequence). This CDR3 comprises 14 residues. The CDR3 DNA is TGCAGTGCTAGAGAAGGGACACTGAACACTGAAGCTCTCTTT. This gives the protein CSAREGTLNTEALF.

The chain links TRBV11-1 to TRBJ2-7, with 10 bases that match TRBD2. The J call may be incorrect, as the DNA end agrees better with TRBJ2-1. Germline V CDR1 and CDR2: SGHAT, FQDESV (reference sequence). The CDR3 runs 16 residues. The CDR3 spells CASSVGGASGSNEQFF. Written as DNA, the CDR3 is TGTGCCAGCAGCGTCGGAGGGGCTAGCGGGAGTAATGAGCAGTTCTTC.

This clonotype occurred many times. The chain combines TRBV5-1 with TRBJ2-7, with D tentatively TRBD2 (6 bases). V was shortened by 0 bases and J by 3 bases, with 13 bases between the two germline ends. The germline gives CDR1 SGHRS, CDR2 YFSETQ. The CDR3 is 15 residues long. CDR3 nucleotides: TGCGCCAGCAGCTTGGCCGGGAGCACGAACTACGAGCAGTACTTC. Translated, it gives CASSLAGSTNYEQYF.

Worth noting for this clonotype: Given a much more abundant clone one base away, this may be a read error. The chain carries TRBV9 and TRBJ1-4, with 7 positions matching TRBD1. In germline, CDR1 is SGDLS, CDR2 YYNGEE. V trimming: 3 bases; J trimming: 4 bases; junction bases outside the gene matches: 3. There are 14 residues in the CDR3. The CDR3 nucleotides read TGTGCCAGCAGCGCGGGACAGTTTAATGAAAAACTGTTTTTT. Encoded protein: CASSAGQFNEKLFF. The variable domain in full, with the rest retrieved from reference TRBV9 and TRBJ1-4, is DSGVTQTPKHLITATGQRVTLRCSPRSGDLSVYWYQQSLDQGLQFLIQYYNGEERAKGNILERFSAQQFPDLHSELNLSSLELGDSALYFCASSAGQFNEKLFFGSGTQLSVL.

The V call is TRBV7-2, the J call TRBJ2-5, with D possibly matching TRBD1 (6 bases). V was pared by 2 bases and J by 9 bases, with 13 bases between. The germline V gene has CDR1 SGHTA and CDR2 FQGNSA. The CDR3 has 13 amino acids. DNA of the CDR3: TGTGCCAGCAGCTTACAGGACAGACCAGCCCAGTACTTC. It is translated as CASSLQDRPAQYF.

As for this clonotype: This may be a read error, as it is one base from a much larger clone. J is TRBJ2-5 and V is TRBV25-1; a weak D match, TRBD2 (6 bases). Germline V lookup: CDR1 MGHDK, CDR2 SYGVNS. This CDR3 spans 15 amino acids. The CDR3 is CVSSTGGSAVETQYF. For the CDR3, the DNA is TGTGTCAGCAGCACTGGGGGGAGCGCGGTAGAGACCCAGTACTTC.

The table lists this clonotype with a few counts. The chain links TRBV2 to TRBJ1-1; D call uncertain. The V gene lost 8 bases and the J gene lost 0 bases, with 10 bases spanning the gap. CDR3 length: 13 amino acids. Germline lookup yields CDR1 SNHLY and CDR2 FYNNEI. Written as DNA, the CDR3 is TGTGCCAGCGTTAGGACGGTGAACACTGAAGCTTTCTTT. Amino acids: CASVRTVNTEAFF.

As for this clonotype: Given the absence of the conserved phenylalanine or tryptophan at the CDR3 end, a read error is likely. The chain joins TRBV20-1 to TRBJ2-5, with TRBD2 identical over 7 bases. Germline CDR1 and CDR2: DFQATT and SNEGSKA (reference sequence). This CDR3 has 12 amino acids. Germline trimming cut 5 bases from V and 5 bases from J; bases unmatched to any gene: 5. The CDR3 bases are TGCAGTGCTGGGAGGGCTCGGGAGACCCAGTACTGC. Amino acid sequence: CSAGRARETQYC.

This clonotype was detected a few times. The chain links TRBV25-1 to TRBJ2-3; D is ambiguous. The CDR3 is 13 residues long. With 9 bases removed from V and 4 bases from J, the gap between germline ends came to 14 bases. The germline V gene has CDR1 MGHDK and CDR2 SYGVNS. As DNA, the CDR3 is TGTGCCAGTATCGGCAGAAACCCAGATACGCAGTATTTT. Encoded protein: CASIGRNPDTQYF. Full variable domain (rest looked up from reference TRBV25-1 and TRBJ2-3): EADIYQTPRYLVIGTGKKITLECSQTMGHDKMYWYQQDPGMELHLIHYSYGVNSTEKGDLSSESTVSRIRTEHFPLTLESARPSHTSQYLCASIGRNPDTQYFGPGTRLTVL.

DNA of the CDR3: TGTGCCAGCAGCGTAAGGGCTTATCAGCCCCAGCATTTT. It codes for CASSVRAYQPQHF. This sequence joins TRBV9 and TRBJ1-5; D unresolved. From germline, CDR1 is SGDLS and CDR2 YYNGEE. CDR3 length: 13 residues. Trimming took off 1 base at V and 5 bases at J, with 7 bases between the two ends.

The V call is TRBV20-1, the J call TRBJ2-7; D assignment may be TRBD1 or TRBD2 (5 bases each). CDR3 length: 15 amino acids. Trimming removed 5 bases from V and 2 bases from J, with 19 bases in between. Germline-derived CDR1 and CDR2 are DFQATT and SNEGSKA (reference sequence). CDR3 loop: CSAEIPGPVTYEQYF. DNA of the CDR3: TGCAGTGCTGAAATTCCGGGACCCGTTACCTACGAGCAGTACTTC.

This rearrangement joins TRBV6-5 to TRBJ1-4; D gene ambiguous. Germline CDR1 and CDR2: MNHEY and SVGAGI. The V end was cut by 0 bases, the J end by 3 bases, with 8 bases between. The CDR3 totals 15 residues. The CDR3 sequence: CASSYSGSSNEKLFF. DNA for the CDR3: TGTGCCAGCAGTTACTCCGGGTCATCTAATGAAAAACTGTTTTTT.

This clonotype was seen ten or more times. This chain links TRBV7-3 with TRBJ2-7; D might be TRBD2 (5 bases). The CDR3 runs 15 residues. The V gene's germline CDR1 is SGHTA and CDR2 FQGTGA. V lost 4 bases, J lost 0 bases, and 13 bases lay in between. CDR3 sequence: CASSSTTGISYEQYF. The CDR3 coding sequence is TGTGCCAGCAGCTCAACGACGGGAATCTCCTACGAGCAGTACTTC.

This clonotype occurred many times. V usage is TRBV20-1 and J usage is TRBJ2-7, with 7 bases lining up with TRBD1. Germline CDR1 is DFQATT and CDR2 is SNEGSKA (reference sequence). This CDR3 is built from 11 residues. V trimming: 7 bases; J trimming: 3 bases; junction bases outside the gene matches: 3. CDR3 loop: CSGRTGYEQYF. In DNA, the CDR3 is TGCAGTGGCAGGACAGGCTACGAGCAGTACTTC.

In its sample, this clonotype was seen many times. The chain joins TRBV19 to TRBJ1-1; the D gene is possibly TRBD1 (6 bases). The V and J ends lost 1 base and 6 bases respectively, with 15 bases between them. The CDR3 contains 15 residues. The V gene's germline CDR1 is LNHDA and CDR2 SQIVND (reference sequence). The CDR3 DNA reads as TGTGCCAGTAGTATAGTTGCTTCTCAGGGGTCTGAAGCTTTCTTT. Protein product: CASSIVASQGSEAFF.